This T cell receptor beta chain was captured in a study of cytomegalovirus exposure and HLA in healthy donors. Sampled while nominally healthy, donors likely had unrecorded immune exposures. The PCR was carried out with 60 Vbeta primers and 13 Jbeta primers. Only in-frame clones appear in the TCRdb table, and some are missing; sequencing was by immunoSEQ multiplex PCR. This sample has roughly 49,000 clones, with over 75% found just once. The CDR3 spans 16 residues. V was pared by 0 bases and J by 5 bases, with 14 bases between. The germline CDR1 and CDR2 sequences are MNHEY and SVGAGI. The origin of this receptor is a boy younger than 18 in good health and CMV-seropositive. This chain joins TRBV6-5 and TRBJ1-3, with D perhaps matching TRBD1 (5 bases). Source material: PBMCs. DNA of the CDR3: TGTGCCAGCAGTTACTCGTTAAGGGGAGGAAGAAACACCATATATTTT. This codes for CASSYSLRGGRNTIYF.